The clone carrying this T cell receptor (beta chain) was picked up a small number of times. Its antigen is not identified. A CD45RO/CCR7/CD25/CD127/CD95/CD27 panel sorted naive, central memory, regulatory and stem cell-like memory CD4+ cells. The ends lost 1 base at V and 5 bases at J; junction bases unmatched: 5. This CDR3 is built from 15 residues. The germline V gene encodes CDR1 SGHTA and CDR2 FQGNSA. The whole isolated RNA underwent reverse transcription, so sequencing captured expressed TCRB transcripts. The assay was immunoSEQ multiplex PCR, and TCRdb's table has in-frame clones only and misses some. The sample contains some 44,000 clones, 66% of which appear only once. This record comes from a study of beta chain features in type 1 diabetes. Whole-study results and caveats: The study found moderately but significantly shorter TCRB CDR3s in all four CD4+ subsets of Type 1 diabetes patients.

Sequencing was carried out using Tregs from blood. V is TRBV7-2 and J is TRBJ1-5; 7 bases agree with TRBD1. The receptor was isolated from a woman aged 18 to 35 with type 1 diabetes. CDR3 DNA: TGTGCCAGCAGCTTAGAGGGACAGTCATATCAGCCCCAGCATTTT. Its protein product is CASSLEGQSYQPQHF.